The 10 T cell receptor beta chains given below trace back to one sample, sequenced in a study of blood T cell repertoires in COVID-19. Libraries were prepared by immunoSEQ multiplex PCR; TCRdb keeps only in-frame clonotypes and omits some of them. The sample shows 87,000 or so clones, roughly 80% of them seen only once. Input material: peripheral blood. The source of these receptors is a woman of 80 years or more with active or convalescent COVID-19.

The chain uses TRBV5-4 and TRBJ1-1; D gene unclear. V lost 4 bases and J 5 bases, leaving 15 bases between the germline ends. CDR1 and CDR2 from the germline V gene are SGHNT and YYREEE (reference sequence). The CDR3 sequence is 14 residues long. The CDR3 loop reads CASSALQARTEAFF. CDR3 DNA: TGTGCCAGCAGCGCGCTACAAGCGCGGACTGAAGCTTTCTTT.

This clone turned up a few times. The chain is built from TRBV7-2 and TRBJ2-3; 9 nucleotides agree with TRBD2. CDR3 length: 16 residues. Germline V gene sequence: CDR1 SGHTA, CDR2 FQGNSA. Unmatched junction bases numbered 4, after V lost 3 bases and J lost 0 bases. CDR3 nucleotides: TGTGCCAGCAGCTTGCGGGGGGGGGCGAGCACAGATACGCAGTATTTT. Protein: CASSLRGGASTDTQYF.

This sequence joins TRBV30 and TRBJ1-2, with D possibly being TRBD1 (5 bases). Germline-derived CDR1 and CDR2 are GTSNPN and SVGIG (reference sequence). CDR3 length: 14 amino acids. The V gene lost 3 bases and the J gene lost 7 bases, with 18 bases spanning the gap. The CDR3 loop is CAWSLGGDSGGYTF. The CDR3 DNA is TGTGCCTGGAGCCTGGGGGGGGATTCGGGTGGCTACACCTTC. Supplemented by reference TRBV30 and TRBJ1-2, the full variable domain reads SQTIHQWPATLVQPVGSPLSLECTVEGTSNPNLYWYRQAAGRGLQLLFYSVGIGQISSEVPQNLSASRPQDRQFILSSKKLLLSDSGFYLCAWSLGGDSGGYTFGSGTRLTVV.

The V gene is TRBV28, the J gene TRBJ2-7; the D gene is possibly TRBD2 (6 bases). This CDR3 has 14 amino acids. The germline V gene encodes CDR1 MDHEN and CDR2 SYDVKM. Trimming took off 7 bases at V and 5 bases at J, with 18 bases between the two ends. CDR3 bases: TGTGCCAGCAATCAAGGAGGGGCTTGGAACGAGCAGTACTTC. Residues: CASNQGGAWNEQYF.

This chain links TRBV10-3 with TRBJ2-7, with a possible D match to TRBD1 (6 bases). CDR1 and CDR2 (germline): ENHRY, SYGVKD. This CDR3 spans 13 amino acids. In nucleotides, the CDR3 is TGTGCTTATCGAGGGGCAGGGGTTGACGAGCAGTACTTC. It translates to CAYRGAGVDEQYF.

This chain links TRBV3-1 (or the pseudogene TRBV3-2) with TRBJ2-2, with 8 bases matching TRBD2. The CDR3 length is 15 residues. Per germline, CDR1 LGHDT and CDR2 YNNKEL (reference sequence). The junction had 4 bases not matched to a gene; V was cut back by 6 bases and J by 1 base. The CDR3 protein is CASSQSGRNTGELFF. In DNA, the CDR3 is TGTGCCAGCAGTCAAAGCGGGAGGAACACCGGGGAGCTGTTTTTT.

The genes are TRBV9 and TRBJ1-1; 10 nucleotides agree with TRBD1. The CDR3 has 16 residues. The V and J ends lost 2 bases and 3 bases, in that order; junction bases with no gene match: 7. Germline V gene data show CDR1 as SGDLS and CDR2 as YYNGEE. In DNA form, the CDR3 reads TGTGCCAGCAGCGTCGGGCGGGACAGGGGCGACACTGAAGCTTTCTTT. It codes for CASSVGRDRGDTEAFF.

There are a few counts of this clone. This chain uses TRBV5-6 with TRBJ1-5; 9 bases match TRBD1. V dropped 4 bases and J dropped 4; count of bases not matched to a gene: 6. The CDR3 runs to 15 residues. CDR1 SGHDT and CDR2 YYEEEE come from the germline V gene. CDR3 sequence reads: CASSKLGQGNQPQHF. The CDR3 nucleotides read TGTGCCAGCAGCAAGCTGGGACAGGGAAATCAGCCCCAGCATTTT.

The chain links TRBV2 to TRBJ1-5; 7 bases are shared with TRBD1. Germline V gene lookup returns CDR1 SNHLY and CDR2 FYNNEI. The CDR3 contains 13 residues. With V trimmed by 5 bases and J by 9 bases, 7 bases remained unmatched. CDR3 sequence (DNA): TGTGCCAGCAGTCCGACAGGGCTCATGCCCCAGCATTTT. Protein product: CASSPTGLMPQHF.

The chain couples TRBV27 to TRBJ2-1, with TRBD1 matching 11 bases. The CDR3 sequence is 14 residues long. Germline V gene sequence: CDR1 MNHEY, CDR2 SMNVEV (reference sequence). The V and J ends lost 6 bases and 4 bases, in that order; junction bases with no gene match: 2. CDR3 loop: CASSGTGGYNEQFF. CDR3 in DNA: TGTGCCAGCAGCGGGACAGGGGGGTACAATGAGCAGTTCTTC.